Shown below are 13 T cell receptor beta chains from a single sample sequenced in a study of immune evolution from preneoplasia to lung adenocarcinoma (dated by TCRdb to the early 2020s). Libraries were made using the immunoSEQ multiplex PCR assay. TCRdb carries this immuneACCESS record with in-frame sequences only. Its versions omit some clonotypes, under half of them owing to an unresolved V gene in the studies checked, with the rest unexplained. This sample holds thousands of clones; approximately 80% were observed only once. Roughly 16% of the sample belongs to the ten largest clones. The sequenced material came from FFPE adjacent normal lung tissue. The receptors here all came from a donor at least 70 years old with lung adenocarcinoma.

This clone was seen more than once but under ten times. V and J are TRBV10-1 and TRBJ1-1; maybe TRBD1 (5 bases). CDR1 and CDR2 from the germline V gene are WNHNN and SYGVQD (reference sequence). The CDR3 runs 13 residues. Trimming stripped 0 bases from V and 4 bases from J, with 6 bases between. DNA of the CDR3: TGCGCCAGCAGTGAGTCCGGGGGCACTGAAGCTTTCTTT. As protein: CASSESGGTEAFF.

The genes are TRBV2 and TRBJ2-1, with 8 bases aligning to TRBD2. This CDR3 has 15 residues. V lost 6 bases and J lost 7; bases outside the gene matches: 11. Germline loops: CDR1 SNHLY, CDR2 FYNNEI. The CDR3 sequence is CASSSTTSGRNEQFF. DNA of the CDR3: TGTGCCAGCAGCTCTACAACTAGCGGTCGAAATGAGCAGTTCTTC. The complete variable domain, with remaining parts taken from reference TRBV2 and TRBJ2-1, reads EPEVTQTPSHQVTQMGQEVILRCVPISNHLYFYWYRQILGQKVEFLVSFYNNEISEKSEIFDDQFSVERPDGSNFTLKIRSTKLEDSAMYFCASSSTTSGRNEQFFGPGTRLTVL.

This rearrangement joins TRBV5-1 to TRBJ2-5; D unresolved. Trimming shortened V by 3 bases and J by 5 bases, and 14 bases separated the two germline ends. This CDR3 has 14 amino acids. Per the germline V gene, CDR1 is SGHRS and CDR2 is YFSETQ. CDR3 region: CASSWIGFGETQYF. For the CDR3, the DNA is TGCGCCAGCAGCTGGATAGGTTTCGGGGAGACCCAGTACTTC.

A single count supports this clone. The V gene is TRBV28, the J gene TRBJ1-2, with D possibly TRBD1 on 5 matching bases. Germline V lookup: CDR1 MDHEN, CDR2 SYDVKM. The CDR3 is 14 amino acids. The germline V and J ends were trimmed by 10 bases and 5 bases, with 20 bases remaining between them. The CDR3 loop is CATRTTETIYGYTF. DNA of the CDR3: TGTGCCACCCGGACGACAGAAACTATTTATGGCTACACCTTC.

The chain couples TRBV5-1 to TRBJ2-7; the D gene could be TRBD1 or TRBD2 (5 bases each). V was shortened by 5 bases and J by 5 bases, with 11 bases between the two germline ends. The CDR3 is 12 residues long. Looked up from germline, CDR1 is SGHRS and CDR2 is YFSETQ. The CDR3, as DNA: TGCGCCAGCAGGGGGGAATTCGACGAGCAGTACTTC. This sequence encodes CASRGEFDEQYF.

The chain links TRBV30 to TRBJ2-3; unclear D gene. Per germline, CDR1 GTSNPN and CDR2 SVGIG (reference sequence). V dropped 3 bases and J dropped 11 bases, with 15 bases sitting between them. CDR3 length: 12 residues. CDR3 sequence reads: CAWSPSHPKQYF. CDR3 sequence (DNA): TGTGCCTGGAGCCCCTCCCATCCTAAGCAGTATTTT.

The chain employs TRBV7-2 and TRBJ2-7; perhaps TRBD1 as D (5 bases). There are 15 residues in the CDR3. CDR1 and CDR2 (germline): SGHTA, FQGNSA. Trimming cost V 0 bases and J 1 base, with 10 bases left between them. The CDR3 DNA reads as TGTGCCAGCAGCTTAGCCCCAGGGCAGTCCTACGAGCAGTACTTC. It specifies CASSLAPGQSYEQYF. Complete variable domain (other parts from reference TRBV7-2 and TRBJ2-7): GAGVSQSPSNKVTEKGKDVELRCDPISGHTALYWYRQSLGQGLEFLIYFQGNSAPDKSGLPSDRFSAERTGGSVSTLTIQRTQQEDSAVYLCASSLAPGQSYEQYFGPGTRLTVT.

The gene calls are TRBV28 and TRBJ1-1, with TRBD1 matching 8 bases. The CDR3 length is 12 residues. The trim removed 6 bases at V and 7 bases at J, leaving 4 bases unmatched. Germline CDR1 and CDR2: MDHEN and SYDVKM. DNA of the CDR3: TGTGCCAGCAGGTCCGGGACAGGTGAAGCTTTCTTT. This encodes CASRSGTGEAFF.

This chain joins TRBV6-6 and TRBJ2-7, with D possibly being TRBD2 (5 bases). The V end lost 7 bases, the J end lost 0 bases, and 7 bases lay between the germline ends. Germline V gene data show CDR1 as MNHNY and CDR2 as SVGAGI (reference sequence). This CDR3 is 12 amino acids long. CDR3 nucleotide sequence: TGTGCCAGCACGCGGGCCTCCTACGAGCAGTACTTC. Its translation: CASTRASYEQYF.

In its sample, this clone was seen a few times. The V gene is TRBV7-9, the J gene TRBJ1-1; TRBD1 aligns across 7 bases. V gave up 2 bases and J gave up 2 bases; unmatched junction bases: 5. Per germline, CDR1 SEHNR and CDR2 FQNEAQ (reference sequence). CDR3 length: 15 residues. CDR3 in DNA: TGTGCCAGCAGCTTACAGGGGGGATTAAACACTGAAGCTTTCTTT. Translating it yields CASSLQGGLNTEAFF. Based on the CDR3 plus reference TRBV7-9 and TRBJ1-1, the full variable domain is DTGVSQNPRHKITKRGQNVTFRCDPISEHNRLYWYRQTLGQGPEFLTYFQNEAQLEKSRLLSDRFSAERPKGSFSTLEIQRTEQGDSAMYLCASSLQGGLNTEAFFGQGTRLTVV.

CDR3: CAGQGRKEKLFF. CDR3 nucleotide sequence: TGTGCCGGCCAGGGTCGTAAGGAAAAACTGTTTTTT. The genes are TRBV30 and TRBJ1-4, with D possibly being TRBD1 (5 bases). V shed 8 bases and J shed 8 bases, with 15 bases lying between them. Looked up from germline, CDR1 is GTSNPN and CDR2 is SVGIG (reference sequence). This CDR3 comprises 12 residues.

This chain uses TRBV9 with TRBJ2-1, with 9 bases fitting TRBD1. This CDR3 has 15 amino acids. Germline CDR1 reads SGDLS; CDR2 reads YYNGEE. With 0 bases clipped from V and 7 bases from J, the junction kept 5 bases outside the gene matches. For the CDR3, the DNA is TGTGCCAGCAGCGTAGGAGGGACAGGGAGGAATGAGCAGTTCTTC. Translated: CASSVGGTGRNEQFF.

This chain connects TRBV7-8 to TRBJ2-3; D remains ambiguous. The germline gives CDR1 SGHVS, CDR2 FQNEAQ. Deletions cut 2 bases from V and 0 bases from J, with 6 bases between. The CDR3 is 14 residues long. CDR3 amino acids: CASSLPLSTDTQYF. Here the CDR3 DNA reads TGTGCCAGCAGCTTACCTTTAAGCACAGATACGCAGTATTTT.